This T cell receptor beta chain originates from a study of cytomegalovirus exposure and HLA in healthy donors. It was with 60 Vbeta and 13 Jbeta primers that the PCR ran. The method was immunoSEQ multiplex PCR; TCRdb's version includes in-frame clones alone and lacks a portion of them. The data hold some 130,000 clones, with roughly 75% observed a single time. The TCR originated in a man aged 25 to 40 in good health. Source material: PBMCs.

CDR3 DNA: TGTGCCAGCAGCTTAGTCCTAGCGGGAGGGGGTGAGCAGTTCTTC. As protein: CASSLVLAGGGEQFF. The rearrangement links TRBV7-2 to TRBJ2-1; the match to TRBD2 covers 12 bases. V was pared by 1 base and J by 9 bases, with 4 bases of the junction left unmatched. CDR1 and CDR2 from the germline V gene are SGHTA and FQGNSA. The CDR3 spans 15 residues.